This section outlines one T cell receptor beta chain sequence together with its context. The data belong to a study of CD4+ T cells in melanoma. Repertoires were generated with immunoSEQ multiplex PCR, while TCRdb's copy carries only in-frame clones and drops some. The sample records roughly 150,000 clones, approximately 91% being singletons. CDR3 length equals 15 residues. V was cut by 6 bases and J by 9 bases, with 21 bases left in between. Per germline, CDR1 SGHAT and CDR2 FQNNGV. This sequence joins TRBV11-2 and TRBJ2-1, with D possibly TRBD2 on 5 matching bases. The TCR comes from a human donor with melanoma. For the CDR3, the DNA is TGTGCCAGCAGTTCCCCCCTAGGGATGGGGAGTGAGCAGTTCTTC. Translation: CASSSPLGMGSEQFF.